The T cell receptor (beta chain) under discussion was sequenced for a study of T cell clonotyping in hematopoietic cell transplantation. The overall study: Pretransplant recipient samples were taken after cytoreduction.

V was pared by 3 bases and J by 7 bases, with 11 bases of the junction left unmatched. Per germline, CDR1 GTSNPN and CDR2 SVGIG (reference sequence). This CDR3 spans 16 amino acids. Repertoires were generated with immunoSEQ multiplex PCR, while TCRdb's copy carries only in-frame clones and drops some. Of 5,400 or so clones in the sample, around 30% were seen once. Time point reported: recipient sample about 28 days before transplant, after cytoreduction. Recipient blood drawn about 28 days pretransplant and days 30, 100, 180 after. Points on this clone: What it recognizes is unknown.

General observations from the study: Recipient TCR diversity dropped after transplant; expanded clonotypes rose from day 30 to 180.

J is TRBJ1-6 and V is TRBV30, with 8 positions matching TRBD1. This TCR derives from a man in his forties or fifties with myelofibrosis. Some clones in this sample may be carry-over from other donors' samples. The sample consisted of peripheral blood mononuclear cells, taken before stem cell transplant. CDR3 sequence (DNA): TGTGCCTGGAGACCCTGGCAGGGGGCGCGGAATTCACCCCTCCACTTT. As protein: CAWRPWQGARNSPLHF. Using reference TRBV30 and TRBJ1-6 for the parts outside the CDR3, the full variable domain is SQTIHQWPATLVQPVGSPLSLECTVEGTSNPNLYWYRQAAGRGLQLLFYSVGIGQISSEVPQNLSASRPQDRQFILSSKKLLLSDSGFYLCAWRPWQGARNSPLHFGNGTRLTVT.